Shown below are 24 T cell receptor beta chains from a single sample sequenced in a study of blood T cell repertoires in COVID-19. The data were produced by immunoSEQ multiplex PCR, yet TCRdb's version contains in-frame clones alone and is incomplete. The sample has some 210,000 clones, approximately 85% seen once. What was sequenced was peripheral blood. These receptors were obtained from a woman in her 70s with active or convalescent COVID-19.

J is TRBJ1-5 and V is TRBV5-4, with a possible D match to TRBD1 (5 bases). Germline assignment: CDR1 SGHNT and CDR2 YYREEE (reference sequence). Deletions cut 4 bases from V and 1 base from J, with 6 bases between. The CDR3 contains 13 residues. CDR3 DNA sequence: TGTGCCAGCAGCCGGGGGAGCAATCAGCCCCAGCATTTT. The encoded protein is CASSRGSNQPQHF. The whole variable domain, filled in from reference TRBV5-4 and TRBJ1-5, reads ETGVTQSPTHLIKTRGQQVTLRCSSQSGHNTVSWYQQALGQGPQFIFQYYREEENGRGNFPPRFSGLQFPNYSSELNVNALELDDSALYLCASSRGSNQPQHFGDGTRLSIL.

This clone has only a few counts. The J gene is TRBJ1-2, the V gene TRBV13, with 10 bases identical to TRBD1. The V gene's germline CDR1 is PRHDT and CDR2 FYEKMQ (reference sequence). The CDR3 totals 15 residues. The V segment lost 5 bases and the J segment 4 bases; nucleotides outside the gene matches: 7. The CDR3 is CASSRQGAHGYGYTF. The CDR3 nucleotides are TGTGCCAGCAGCCGACAGGGGGCGCACGGCTATGGCTACACCTTC.

The chain is built from TRBV2 and TRBJ2-5; 8 positions agree with TRBD2. The CDR3 covers 16 residues. Germline V gives CDR1 SNHLY, CDR2 FYNNEI. The V gene end was trimmed by 6 bases and the J gene end by 1 base; junction bases not matched to a gene: 10. Here the CDR3 DNA reads TGTGCCAGCAGAGAAACACCTAGCGGGCCCCAAGAGACCCAGTACTTC. Amino acids: CASRETPSGPQETQYF.

The V and J genes are TRBV19 and TRBJ1-1; weak D call: TRBD1 (5 bases). With 5 bases removed from V and 1 base from J, the gap between germline ends came to 14 bases. Germline lookup yields CDR1 LNHDA and CDR2 SQIVND (reference sequence). The CDR3 length is 15 residues. The CDR3: CASSASTTGNTEAFF. The CDR3, as DNA: TGTGCCAGTAGTGCCTCGACAACAGGGAACACTGAAGCTTTCTTT.

This clone has just one count. V is TRBV11-3 and J is TRBJ2-1; 16 bases match TRBD2. Germline CDR1 reads SGHNT; CDR2 reads YENEEA. CDR3 length equals 16 residues. J gave up 9 bases and V 5 bases, and 7 bases lay outside the gene matches. The CDR3 here is CASSAGLAGGPGEQFF. The DNA of the CDR3 is TGTGCCAGCAGCGCGGGACTAGCGGGAGGGCCGGGTGAGCAGTTCTTC.

The rearrangement links TRBV6-5 to TRBJ1-4; 7 bases fit TRBD1. J gave up 8 bases and V 11 bases, and 5 bases lay outside the gene matches. This CDR3 has 11 amino acids. Germline V gene lookup returns CDR1 MNHEY and CDR2 SVGAGI. Here the CDR3 DNA reads TGTGCCGGGGGACAGACCGAAAAACTGTTTTTT. Encoded protein: CAGGQTEKLFF.

This clone was detected only a few times. The J gene is TRBJ1-6, the V gene TRBV7-2, with D tentatively TRBD1 (5 bases). The CDR3 loop spans 16 amino acids. With 4 bases removed from V and 7 bases from J, the gap between germline ends came to 17 bases. Germline V gene data show CDR1 as SGHTA and CDR2 as FQGNSA. CDR3 sequence reads: CASSYQGTLENSPLHF. CDR3 bases: TGTGCCAGCAGCTACCAGGGTACCTTGGAAAATTCACCCCTCCACTTT.

The chain carries TRBV14 and TRBJ1-1, with D hard to call. Germline V gives CDR1 SGHDN, CDR2 FVKESK. CDR3 length: 19 residues. Trimming removed 6 bases at V and 0 bases at J, with 26 bases between. The CDR3 here is CASSRLSAVRTFMNTEAFF. CDR3 in DNA: TGTGCCAGCAGTCGTCTCTCGGCGGTCAGAACCTTTATGAACACTGAAGCTTTCTTT.

This clone was observed once. The chain joins TRBV23-1 to TRBJ2-7, with 7 bases that match TRBD1. TRBV23-1 is labeled an ORF, and its function is uncertain. J gave up 3 bases and V 4 bases, and 9 bases lay outside the gene matches. This CDR3 is 15 amino acids long. CDR3: CASSRMGTAVYEQYF. For the CDR3, the DNA is TGCGCCAGCAGTCGCATGGGGACAGCGGTCTACGAGCAGTACTTC.

Concerning this clone: The sample carries other DNA sequences with the same CDR3. This sequence joins TRBV7-9 and TRBJ2-5; TRBD1 aligns across 12 bases. Per the germline V gene, CDR1 is SEHNR and CDR2 is FQNEAQ (reference sequence). The V gene end was trimmed by 1 base and the J gene end by 1 base; junction bases not matched to a gene: 1. The CDR3 is 16 amino acids. The CDR3 DNA follows: TGTGCCAGCAGCTTAGGGGACAGGGGGCTCCAAGAGACCCAGTACTTC. Protein: CASSLGDRGLQETQYF.

This rearrangement joins TRBV6-5 to TRBJ2-7; TRBD1 is a possible D gene (5 bases). The CDR3 sequence is 12 residues long. From germline, CDR1 is MNHEY and CDR2 SVGAGI. Trimming removed 8 bases from V and 3 bases from J, with 11 bases in between. The chain's CDR3 is CASGYQGYEQYF. As DNA, the CDR3 is TGTGCCAGCGGGTATCAGGGCTACGAGCAGTACTTC.

The rearrangement joins TRBV5-1 to TRBJ1-4; weak D call: TRBD1 (6 bases). With 1 base removed from V and 6 bases from J, the gap between germline ends came to 13 bases. The CDR3 has 15 amino acids. CDR1 and CDR2 (germline): SGHRS, YFSETQ. CDR3 region: CASSLRTGLDEKLFF. CDR3 coding DNA: TGCGCCAGCAGCTTGCGAACAGGGCTGGATGAAAAACTGTTTTTT.

The chain has TRBV18 and TRBJ1-2, with 7 bases that match TRBD1. The V and J ends lost 1 base and 5 bases, in that order; junction bases with no gene match: 1. Per the germline V gene, CDR1 is KGHSH and CDR2 is LQKENI. The CDR3 spans 13 residues. CDR3 sequence reads: CASSPQGAYGYTF. The CDR3 DNA reads TGTGCCAGCTCACCACAGGGGGCGTATGGCTACACCTTC.

The chain couples TRBV5-1 to TRBJ2-2; D is perhaps TRBD2 (6 bases). This CDR3 is built from 16 residues. V dropped 7 bases and J dropped 2 bases, with 18 bases sitting between them. Germline CDR1 SGHRS, CDR2 YFSETQ. The CDR3 bases are TGCGCCAGCCGGATAGTGGACTATTACAACACCGGGGAGCTGTTTTTT. Its translation is CASRIVDYYNTGELFF.

The gene calls are TRBV7-9 and TRBJ2-7; D perhaps matches TRBD1 (7 bases). Trimming removed 4 bases at V and 12 bases at J, with 25 bases between. This CDR3 region has 15 residues. CDR1 SEHNR and CDR2 FQNEAQ come from the germline V gene (reference sequence). The DNA for the CDR3 is TGTGCCAGCAGCTCACTACAGGGGAGAGGACTAAACCTGTACTTC. Its translation: CASSSLQGRGLNLYF.

The J gene is TRBJ2-2, the V gene TRBV20-1; TRBD2 is a possible D gene (6 bases). The V and J ends lost 7 bases and 7 bases respectively, with 10 bases between them. The CDR3 is made up of 11 amino acids. Per the germline V gene, CDR1 is DFQATT and CDR2 is SNEGSKA (reference sequence). The DNA of the CDR3 is TGCAGTGTCCCTAGCGACGGGGAGCTGTTTTTT. Translated, it gives CSVPSDGELFF.

The chain combines TRBV5-1 with TRBJ2-5, with TRBD1 matching 10 bases. Germline CDR1 is SGHRS and CDR2 is YFSETQ. The CDR3 spans 17 residues. Unmatched junction bases numbered 12, after V lost 0 bases and J lost 7 bases. Written as DNA, the CDR3 is TGCGCCAGCAGCTTGGAACCCCGGACAGGGGGGAAGGGGACCCAGTACTTC. Its protein product is CASSLEPRTGGKGTQYF. Full variable domain (rest looked up from reference TRBV5-1 and TRBJ2-5): KAGVTQTPRYLIKTRGQQVTLSCSPISGHRSVSWYQQTPGQGLQFLFEYFSETQRNKGNFPGRFSGRQFSNSRSEMNVSTLELGDSALYLCASSLEPRTGGKGTQYFGPGTRLLVL.

This chain connects TRBV7-9 to TRBJ2-6; D ambiguous. V lost 7 bases and J lost 2, with 12 bases in between. The CDR3 totals 15 residues. CDR1 is SEHNR and CDR2 is FQNEAQ in the germline V gene (reference sequence). CDR3 protein: CASNPPVTGANVLTF. The CDR3 DNA follows: TGTGCCAGCAACCCGCCGGTAACTGGGGCCAACGTCCTGACTTTC.

The V gene is TRBV3-1 (or the pseudogene TRBV3-2), the J gene TRBJ2-7, with a weak D call TRBD1 (6 bases). Germline CDR1 is LGHDT and CDR2 is YNNKEL (reference sequence). V shed 4 bases and J shed 3 bases, with 7 bases lying between them. CDR3 size: 12 residues. The CDR3: CASSRTDYEQYF. As DNA, the CDR3 is TGTGCCAGCAGCCGGACAGACTACGAGCAGTACTTC.

The V gene is TRBV19, the J gene TRBJ2-1, with 10 bases identical to TRBD1. CDR1 is LNHDA and CDR2 is SQIVND in the germline V gene (reference sequence). This CDR3 contains 15 residues. Trimming cost V 5 bases and J 8 bases; bases outside gene matches: 9. This chain's CDR3 is CASSPGTGVVDEQFF. DNA for the CDR3: TGTGCCAGTAGTCCCGGGACAGGGGTAGTTGATGAGCAGTTCTTC.

This rearrangement joins TRBV4-1 to TRBJ1-1; 8 bases align to TRBD1. Per germline, CDR1 MGHRA and CDR2 YSYEKL. CDR3 length: 15 residues. After removal of 4 bases from V and 0 bases from J, the junction contained 4 bases not matched to a gene. The CDR3 protein is CASSPPDRVNTEAFF. CDR3 in DNA: TGCGCCAGCAGCCCACCGGACAGGGTGAACACTGAAGCTTTCTTT.

The rearrangement joins TRBV6-5 to TRBJ1-1, with D perhaps matching TRBD1 (5 bases). This CDR3 contains 15 residues. V lost 0 bases and J lost 1, with 9 bases in between. CDR1 and CDR2 (germline): MNHEY, SVGAGI. The CDR3 sequence: CASSYSITGNTEAFF. Written as DNA, the CDR3 is TGTGCCAGCAGTTACTCCATCACAGGGAACACTGAAGCTTTCTTT.

V usage is TRBV5-4 and J usage is TRBJ2-1; no firm D call. The length of the CDR3 is 14 residues. Germline V lookup: CDR1 SGHNT, CDR2 YYREEE (reference sequence). Between the trimmed V and J ends, which lost 0 bases and 6 bases, there was a span of 10 bases. CDR3 region: CASSLEARSNEQFF. CDR3 coding DNA: TGTGCCAGCAGCTTGGAGGCTAGATCCAATGAGCAGTTCTTC.

J is TRBJ1-5 and V is TRBV5-1; D uncertain. Germline-derived CDR1 and CDR2 are SGHRS and YFSETQ. The CDR3 is 15 amino acids. Between the trimmed V and J ends, which lost 1 base and 2 bases, there was a span of 10 bases. CDR3 DNA: TGCGCCAGCAGCTTGACCGGGATAGGCAATCAGCCCCAGCATTTT. Amino acid sequence: CASSLTGIGNQPQHF.